This TCR beta chain was found in a study of glioma-infiltrating T cells. Amplification of TCR alpha and beta CDR3 regions from RNA used iRepertoire nested multiplex PCR. Input was roughly 100-450 ng of tissue mRNA or PBMC total RNA. TCRdb reprocessed the multiplex PCR reads via MiXCR and lists one record per CDR3 protein. The sample records 110,000 or so distinct CDR3 sequences, 20% to 30% being singletons. This clonotype was seen many times. What it binds is unknown. Germline is not matched at one junction end, which may reflect a read error. Study observations and caveats: Only very few CDR3 sequences appeared in both tissue and blood. Tissue-blood divergence was below expectation in non-neoplastic patients, above in gliomas.

Germline V gene sequence: CDR1 MDHEN, CDR2 SYDVKM. The CDR3 covers 11 residues. Sequencing was done on a sample of glioma tissue, nonneoplastic brain tissue, or PBMCs (not recorded which). This clonotype was obtained from a human donor with low-grade glioma or glioblastoma, undergoing nonglioma brain surgery, or in good health (not recorded which). The V call is TRBV28, the J call TRBJ1-2; D is ambiguous. The CDR3 DNA follows: TGTGCCAGCAGTTTTGTTGGTGGCTGCACCTTC. Translated: CASSFVGGCTF.